What follows are 19 T cell receptor beta chains derived from one specimen sequenced in a study of T cell changes during pregnancy in multiple sclerosis. Sequenced by immunoSEQ multiplex PCR; TCRdb stores in-frame clones only, minus some. Of around 50,000 clones in the sample, about 90% were seen once. The material sequenced was CD4+ T cells from peripheral blood mononuclear cells, taken after pregnancy. Receptors were obtained from a female donor in good health, enrolled as a control in a pregnancy study.

As concerns this clone: The junction departs from the called germline gene at one end, perhaps through a read error. The chain has TRBV11-1 and TRBJ2-1, with D possibly TRBD2 on 6 matching bases. Germline V lookup: CDR1 SGHAT, CDR2 FQDESV (reference sequence). The CDR3 runs 11 residues. CDR3 amino acids: CASSLVPPGVF. CDR3 DNA: TGTGCCAGCAGCTTAGTACCCCCGGGGGTCTTC.

The chain combines TRBV15 with TRBJ2-1; a possible D gene is TRBD2 (5 bases). V gave up 2 bases and J gave up 0 bases, with 8 bases separating them. Per the germline V gene, CDR1 is LNHNV and CDR2 is YYDKDF (reference sequence). This CDR3 contains 15 residues. This CDR3 is CATSRSRDSYNEQFF. In DNA, the CDR3 is TGTGCCACCAGCAGAAGCCGGGACTCCTACAATGAGCAGTTCTTC. The whole variable domain, remainder taken from reference TRBV15 and TRBJ2-1, is DAMVIQNPRYQVTQFGKPVTLSCSQTLNHNVMYWYQQKSSQAPKLLFHYYDKDFNNEADTPDNFQSRRPNTSFCFLDIRSPGLGDTAMYLCATSRSRDSYNEQFFGPGTRLTVL.

This chain uses TRBV28 with TRBJ1-1; D possibly corresponds to TRBD1 (6 bases). The CDR3 is made up of 14 amino acids. Trimming removed 3 bases at V and 3 bases at J, with 11 bases between. Looked up from germline, CDR1 is MDHEN and CDR2 is SYDVKM. For the CDR3, the DNA is TGTGCCAGCAGTTTGCTGGGGGCGGACACTGAAGCTTTCTTT. Encoded protein: CASSLLGADTEAFF.

This chain uses TRBV11-3 with TRBJ1-3; 9 bases match TRBD1. Germline values: CDR1 SGHNT, CDR2 YENEEA. This CDR3 is 15 amino acids long. Unmatched junction bases numbered 6, after V lost 5 bases and J lost 4 bases. For the CDR3, the DNA is TGTGCCAGCAGCCGACCGGACAGGGGAGGAAACACCATATATTTT. Translated: CASSRPDRGGNTIYF.

The rearrangement uses TRBV2 and TRBJ1-1; the D gene is possibly TRBD1 (6 bases). Germline V gene sequence: CDR1 SNHLY, CDR2 FYNNEI. The V end lost 3 bases, the J end lost 4 bases, and 12 bases lay between the germline ends. This CDR3 is 14 amino acids long. CDR3 in DNA: TGTGCCAGCAGTGATAGAACAGGGAGCACTGAAGCTTTCTTT. Translating gives CASSDRTGSTEAFF.

This chain joins TRBV19 and TRBJ2-1, with D perhaps TRBD1 (6 bases). The CDR3 is 12 residues long. The V and J ends lost 5 bases and 12 bases respectively, with 14 bases between them. CDR1 is LNHDA, CDR2 SQIVND, per germline (reference sequence). The CDR3 DNA reads as TGTGCCAGTAGTCCCTCGGGGACATGGCAGTTCTTC. Its translation is CASSPSGTWQFF.

The rearrangement links TRBV7-9 to TRBJ2-7; 8 bases align to TRBD1. Germline values: CDR1 SEHNR, CDR2 FQNEAQ (reference sequence). J gave up 2 bases and V 0 bases, and 9 bases lay outside the gene matches. This CDR3 spans 17 amino acids. The CDR3 DNA is TGTGCCAGCAGCTTAGCTCATTTCGTGGACAGGGCCTACGAGCAGTACTTC. It is translated as CASSLAHFVDRAYEQYF.

This rearrangement joins TRBV5-1 to TRBJ2-1, with 8 bases lining up with TRBD1. V was pared by 4 bases and J by 8 bases, with 2 bases of the junction left unmatched. The CDR3 has 12 amino acids. Germline V gene data show CDR1 as SGHRS and CDR2 as YFSETQ. CDR3 in DNA: TGCGCCAGCAGCGCGACAGGGGATGAGCAGTTCTTC. Encoded protein: CASSATGDEQFF.

The rearrangement uses TRBV2 and TRBJ1-1; D possibly corresponds to TRBD1 (6 bases). The V end lost 5 bases, the J end lost 2 bases, and 18 bases lay between the germline ends. The germline V gene has CDR1 SNHLY and CDR2 FYNNEI. The CDR3 is made up of 16 amino acids. This chain's CDR3 is CASSKSGQSTNTEAFF. The DNA for the CDR3 is TGTGCCAGCAGTAAGAGTGGACAGTCGACAAACACTGAAGCTTTCTTT.

The chain employs TRBV19 and TRBJ1-3; 7 bases align to TRBD1. The CDR3 is made up of 14 amino acids. J gave up 4 bases and V 11 bases, and 11 bases lay outside the gene matches. CDR1 LNHDA and CDR2 SQIVND come from the germline V gene (reference sequence). In nucleotides, the CDR3 is TGTGCCTCCACCCCTGGACAGGCGGGAAACACCATATATTTT. Translated, it gives CASTPGQAGNTIYF.

In this sample, this clone turned up once. The genes are TRBV7-9 and TRBJ1-2, with 9 bases lining up with TRBD1. In germline, CDR1 is SEHNR, CDR2 FQNEAQ (reference sequence). Germline trimming cut 4 bases from V and 8 bases from J; bases unmatched to any gene: 11. The CDR3 has 15 amino acids. The chain's CDR3 is CASSSGQGRWHGYTF. The CDR3 region has the DNA TGTGCCAGCAGCTCCGGACAGGGGAGATGGCACGGCTACACCTTC. Drawing the rest from reference TRBV7-9 and TRBJ1-2, the complete variable domain is DTGVSQNPRHKITKRGQNVTFRCDPISEHNRLYWYRQTLGQGPEFLTYFQNEAQLEKSRLLSDRFSAERPKGSFSTLEIQRTEQGDSAMYLCASSSGQGRWHGYTFGSGTRLTVV.

This sequence joins TRBV2 and TRBJ1-2; D gene unclear. V shed 5 bases and J shed 8 bases, with 12 bases lying between them. CDR1 and CDR2 (germline): SNHLY, FYNNEI. The CDR3 sequence is 12 residues long. Here the CDR3 DNA reads TGTGCCAGCAGTCTCCACGGGGTCGGCTACACCTTC. As protein: CASSLHGVGYTF.

V gene TRBV2 combines with J gene TRBJ1-1; D remains ambiguous. V was trimmed by 0 bases and J by 9 bases, leaving 5 bases between them. This CDR3 spans 11 amino acids. Per germline, CDR1 SNHLY and CDR2 FYNNEI. CDR3 sequence: CASSEAPKAFF. CDR3 coding DNA: TGTGCCAGCAGTGAAGCCCCAAAAGCTTTCTTT.

This chain uses TRBV19 with TRBJ1-5; TRBD1 matches 8 bases. The germline V gene encodes CDR1 LNHDA and CDR2 SQIVND (reference sequence). This CDR3 comprises 14 residues. Trimming cost V 6 bases and J 5 bases; bases outside gene matches: 6. CDR3 nucleotides: TGTGCCAGTAGCCTCTTGGACAGGGATCAGCCCCAGCATTTT. It codes for CASSLLDRDQPQHF. Full variable domain (rest looked up from reference TRBV19 and TRBJ1-5): DGGITQSPKYLFRKEGQNVTLSCEQNLNHDAMYWYRQDPGQGLRLIYYSQIVNDFQKGDIAEGYSVSREKKESFPLTVTSAQKNPTAFYLCASSLLDRDQPQHFGDGTRLSIL.

The rearrangement uses TRBV6-5 and TRBJ2-3; 9 bases line up with TRBD2. V shed 5 bases and J 6 bases; nucleotides not matched to a gene: 6. Germline lookup yields CDR1 MNHEY and CDR2 SVGAGI. The CDR3 has 14 residues. The CDR3 DNA follows: TGTGCCAGCAGTACGGGACTAGCCCTGGATACGCAGTATTTT. It is translated as CASSTGLALDTQYF.

The chain combines TRBV4-2 with TRBJ2-7, with 7 bases fitting TRBD2. V gave up 5 bases and J gave up 0 bases; unmatched junction bases: 10. The CDR3 has 16 amino acids. Germline CDR1 LGHNA, CDR2 YNFKEQ. CDR3: CASSSRGTTYSYEQYF. The CDR3 region has the DNA TGTGCCAGCAGCTCCCGGGGGACTACGTACTCCTACGAGCAGTACTTC.

This clone has only one observation. Other DNA sequences in the same sample also yield this CDR3. This chain joins TRBV5-1 and TRBJ2-3; perhaps TRBD2 as D (6 bases). CDR1 and CDR2 from the germline V gene are SGHRS and YFSETQ. This CDR3 spans 13 amino acids. V was shortened by 2 bases and J by 5 bases, with 9 bases between the two germline ends. The CDR3 DNA reads as TGCGCCAGCAGCTTCCCGGGGGAAGATACGCAGTATTTT. It is translated as CASSFPGEDTQYF.

This chain connects TRBV5-1 to TRBJ1-1, with a tentative D call TRBD1 (6 bases). The V end was cut by 0 bases, the J end by 7 bases, with 10 bases between. Germline V gene sequence: CDR1 SGHRS, CDR2 YFSETQ. The CDR3 runs to 13 residues. CDR3 bases: TGCGCCAGCAGCTTGGCACAGGGCGGTGAAGCTTTCTTT. Encoded protein: CASSLAQGGEAFF.

This chain uses TRBV6-1 with TRBJ2-7, with 7 bases aligning to TRBD2. CDR3 size: 15 residues. V dropped 1 base and J dropped 1; count of bases not matched to a gene: 4. The germline V gene has CDR1 MNHNS and CDR2 SASEGT. CDR3 DNA: TGTGCCAGCAGTGAAGGGACTAGTATATCCTACGAGCAGTACTTC. It encodes CASSEGTSISYEQYF.